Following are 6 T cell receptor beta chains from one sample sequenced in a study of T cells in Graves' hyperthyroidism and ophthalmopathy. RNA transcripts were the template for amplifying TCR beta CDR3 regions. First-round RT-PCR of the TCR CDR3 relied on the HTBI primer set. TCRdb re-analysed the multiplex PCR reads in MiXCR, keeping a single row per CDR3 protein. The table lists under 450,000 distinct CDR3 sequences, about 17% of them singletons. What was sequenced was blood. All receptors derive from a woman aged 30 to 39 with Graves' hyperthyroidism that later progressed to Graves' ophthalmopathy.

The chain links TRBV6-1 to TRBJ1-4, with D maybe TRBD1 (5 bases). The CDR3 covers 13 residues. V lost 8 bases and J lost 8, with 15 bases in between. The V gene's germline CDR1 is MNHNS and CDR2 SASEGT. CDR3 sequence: CASGRVRSEKLFF. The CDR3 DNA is TGTGCCAGCGGCAGGGTACGAAGCGAAAAACTGTTTTTT.

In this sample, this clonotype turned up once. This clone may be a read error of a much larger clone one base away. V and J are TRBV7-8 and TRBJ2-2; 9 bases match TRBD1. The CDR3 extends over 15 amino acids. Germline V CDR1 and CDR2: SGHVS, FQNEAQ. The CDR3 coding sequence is TGTGCCAGCAGATGGGGACAGGGAAACACCGGGGGGCTGTTTTTT. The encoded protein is CASRWGQGNTGGLFF. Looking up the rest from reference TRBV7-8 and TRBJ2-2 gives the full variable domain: GAGVSQSPRYKVAKRGQDVALRCDPISGHVSLFWYQQALGQGPEFLTYFQNEAQLDKSGLPSDRFFAERPEGSVSTLKIQRTQQEDSAVYLCASRWGQGNTGGLFFGEGSRLTVL.

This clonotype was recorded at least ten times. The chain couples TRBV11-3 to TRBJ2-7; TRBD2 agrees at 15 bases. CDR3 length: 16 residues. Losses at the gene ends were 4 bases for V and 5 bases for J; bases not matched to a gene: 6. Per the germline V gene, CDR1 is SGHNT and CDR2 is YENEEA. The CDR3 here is CASSSGLAGGHDEQYF. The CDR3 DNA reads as TGTGCCAGCAGCTCCGGACTAGCGGGAGGGCACGACGAGCAGTACTTC.

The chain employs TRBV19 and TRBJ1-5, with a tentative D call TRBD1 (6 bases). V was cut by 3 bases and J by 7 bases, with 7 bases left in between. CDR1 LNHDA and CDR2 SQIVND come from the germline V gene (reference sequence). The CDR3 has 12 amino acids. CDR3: CASSMGAQPQHF. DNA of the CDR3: TGTGCCAGTAGTATGGGGGCCCAGCCCCAGCATTTT.

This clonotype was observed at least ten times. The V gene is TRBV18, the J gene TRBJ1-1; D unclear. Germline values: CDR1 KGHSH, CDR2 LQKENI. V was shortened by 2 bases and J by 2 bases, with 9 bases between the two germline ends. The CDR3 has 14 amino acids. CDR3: CASSPRADNTEAFF. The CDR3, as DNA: TGTGCCAGCTCACCAAGGGCAGACAACACTGAAGCTTTCTTT.

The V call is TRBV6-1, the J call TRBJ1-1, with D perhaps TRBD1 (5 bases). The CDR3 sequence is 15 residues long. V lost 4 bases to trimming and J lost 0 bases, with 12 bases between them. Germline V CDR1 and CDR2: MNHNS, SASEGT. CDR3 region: CASSGVGGLNTEAFF. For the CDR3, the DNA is TGTGCCAGCAGTGGCGTTGGGGGACTGAACACTGAAGCTTTCTTT.